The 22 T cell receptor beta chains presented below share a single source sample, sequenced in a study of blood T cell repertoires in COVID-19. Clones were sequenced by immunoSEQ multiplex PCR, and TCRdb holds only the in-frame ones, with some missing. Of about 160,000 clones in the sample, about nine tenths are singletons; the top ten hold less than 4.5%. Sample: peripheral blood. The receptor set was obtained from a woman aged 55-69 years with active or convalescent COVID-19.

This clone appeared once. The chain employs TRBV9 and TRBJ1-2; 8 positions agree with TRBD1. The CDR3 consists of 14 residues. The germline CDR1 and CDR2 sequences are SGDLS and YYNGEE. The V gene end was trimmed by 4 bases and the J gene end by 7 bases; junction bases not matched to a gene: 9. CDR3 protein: CASSSIQGDGGYTF. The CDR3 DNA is TGTGCCAGCAGCTCGATACAGGGGGACGGTGGCTACACCTTC. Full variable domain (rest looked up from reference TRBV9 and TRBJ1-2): DSGVTQTPKHLITATGQRVTLRCSPRSGDLSVYWYQQSLDQGLQFLIQYYNGEERAKGNILERFSAQQFPDLHSELNLSSLELGDSALYFCASSSIQGDGGYTFGSGTRLTVV.

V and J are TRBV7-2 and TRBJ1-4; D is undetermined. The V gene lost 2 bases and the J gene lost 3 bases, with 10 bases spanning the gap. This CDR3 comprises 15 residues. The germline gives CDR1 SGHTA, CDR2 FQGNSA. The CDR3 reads CASSLSGEANEKLFF. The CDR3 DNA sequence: TGTGCCAGCAGCTTATCTGGGGAGGCTAATGAAAAACTGTTTTTT.

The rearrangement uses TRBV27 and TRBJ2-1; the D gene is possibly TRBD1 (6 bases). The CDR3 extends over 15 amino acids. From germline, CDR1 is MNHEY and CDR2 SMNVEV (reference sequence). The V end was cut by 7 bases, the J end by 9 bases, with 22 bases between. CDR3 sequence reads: CASTPSAGVGAEQFF. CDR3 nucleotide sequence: TGTGCCAGCACCCCATCGGCAGGGGTGGGCGCTGAGCAGTTCTTC.

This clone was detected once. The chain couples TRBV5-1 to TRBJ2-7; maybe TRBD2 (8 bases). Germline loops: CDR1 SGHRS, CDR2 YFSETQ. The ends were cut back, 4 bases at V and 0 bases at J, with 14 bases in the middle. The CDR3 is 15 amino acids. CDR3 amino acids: CASSPGGTSSYEQYF. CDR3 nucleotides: TGCGCCAGCAGCCCAGGGGGGACTAGCTCCTACGAGCAGTACTTC.

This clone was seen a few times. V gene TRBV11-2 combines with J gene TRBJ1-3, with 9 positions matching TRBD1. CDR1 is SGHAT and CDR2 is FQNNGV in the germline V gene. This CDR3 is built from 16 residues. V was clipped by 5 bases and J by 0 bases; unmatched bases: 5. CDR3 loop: CASSRPTGGSGNTIYF. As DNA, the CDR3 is TGTGCCAGCAGCAGGCCGACAGGGGGCTCTGGAAACACCATATATTTT.

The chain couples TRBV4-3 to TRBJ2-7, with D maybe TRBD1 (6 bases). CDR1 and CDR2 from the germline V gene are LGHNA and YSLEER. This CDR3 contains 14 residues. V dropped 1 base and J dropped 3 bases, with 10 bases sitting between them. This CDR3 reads CASSQAQGDYEQYF. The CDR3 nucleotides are TGCGCCAGCAGCCAAGCACAGGGAGACTACGAGCAGTACTTC.

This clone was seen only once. DNA for the CDR3: TGTGCCACCAGCAGAGATCTCCTTGGGACAGATGAAAAACTGTTTTTT. It codes for CATSRDLLGTDEKLFF. The chain couples TRBV15 to TRBJ1-4; 7 nucleotides match TRBD1. The CDR3 is 16 amino acids. With V trimmed by 0 bases and J by 6 bases, 7 bases remained unmatched. Germline V gene sequence: CDR1 LNHNV, CDR2 YYDKDF (reference sequence).

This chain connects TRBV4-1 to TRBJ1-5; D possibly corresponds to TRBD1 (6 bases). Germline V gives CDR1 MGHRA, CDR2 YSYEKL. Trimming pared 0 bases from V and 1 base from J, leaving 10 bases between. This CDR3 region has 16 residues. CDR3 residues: CASSQDEGGSNQPQHF. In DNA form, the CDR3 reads TGCGCCAGCAGCCAAGATGAGGGGGGGAGCAATCAGCCCCAGCATTTT.

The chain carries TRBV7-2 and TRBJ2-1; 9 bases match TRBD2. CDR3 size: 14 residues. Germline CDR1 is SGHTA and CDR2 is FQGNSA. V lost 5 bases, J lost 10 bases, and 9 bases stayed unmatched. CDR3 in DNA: TGTGCCAGCAGCAGACGCGGGGGGGTCAAAGAGCAGTTCTTC. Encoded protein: CASSRRGGVKEQFF.

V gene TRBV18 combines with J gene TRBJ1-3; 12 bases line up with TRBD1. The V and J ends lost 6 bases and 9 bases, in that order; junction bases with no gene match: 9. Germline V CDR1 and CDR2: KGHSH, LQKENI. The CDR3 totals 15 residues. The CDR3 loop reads CASSSGQGAASTIYF. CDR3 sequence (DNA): TGTGCCAGCTCCTCGGGACAGGGGGCGGCCTCCACCATATATTTT.

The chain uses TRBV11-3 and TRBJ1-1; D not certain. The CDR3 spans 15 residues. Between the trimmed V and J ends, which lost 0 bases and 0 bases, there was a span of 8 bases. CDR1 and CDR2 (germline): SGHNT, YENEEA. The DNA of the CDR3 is TGTGCCAGCAGCTTAGATCCGGGTATGAACACTGAAGCTTTCTTT. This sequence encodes CASSLDPGMNTEAFF.

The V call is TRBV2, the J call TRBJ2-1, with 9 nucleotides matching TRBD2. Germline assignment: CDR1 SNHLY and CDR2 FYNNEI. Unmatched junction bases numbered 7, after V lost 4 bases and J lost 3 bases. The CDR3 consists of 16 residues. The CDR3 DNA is TGTGCCAGCAGTGGGGTGGCGGGGGGGCTCTACAATGAGCAGTTCTTC. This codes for CASSGVAGGLYNEQFF.

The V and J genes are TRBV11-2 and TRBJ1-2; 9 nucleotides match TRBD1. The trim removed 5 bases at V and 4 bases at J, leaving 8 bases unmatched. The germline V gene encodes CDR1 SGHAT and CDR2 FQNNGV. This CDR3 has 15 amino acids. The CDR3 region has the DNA TGTGCCAGCAGCCCTGGGACAGGGTATGGCTATGGCTACACCTTC. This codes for CASSPGTGYGYGYTF.

The CDR3 region has the DNA TGCGCCAGCAGCTTACAGGGGGCCATCGGGGAAAAACTGTTTTTT. It yields the protein CASSLQGAIGEKLFF. This sequence joins TRBV5-1 and TRBJ1-4; 9 nucleotides align to TRBD1. This CDR3 has 15 residues. J gave up 8 bases and V 2 bases, and 7 bases lay outside the gene matches. Germline values: CDR1 SGHRS, CDR2 YFSETQ.

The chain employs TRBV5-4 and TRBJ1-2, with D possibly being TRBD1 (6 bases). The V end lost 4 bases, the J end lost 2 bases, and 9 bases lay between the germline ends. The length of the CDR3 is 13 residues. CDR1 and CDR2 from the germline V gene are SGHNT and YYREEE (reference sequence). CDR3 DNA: TGTGCCAGCAGCCAAACAGGGAACTATGGCTACACCTTC. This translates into CASSQTGNYGYTF.

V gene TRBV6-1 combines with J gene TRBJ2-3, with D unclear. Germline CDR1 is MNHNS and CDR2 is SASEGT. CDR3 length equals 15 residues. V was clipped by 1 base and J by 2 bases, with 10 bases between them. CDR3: CASSEGAIDTDTQYF. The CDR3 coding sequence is TGTGCCAGCAGTGAAGGGGCCATTGACACAGATACGCAGTATTTT.

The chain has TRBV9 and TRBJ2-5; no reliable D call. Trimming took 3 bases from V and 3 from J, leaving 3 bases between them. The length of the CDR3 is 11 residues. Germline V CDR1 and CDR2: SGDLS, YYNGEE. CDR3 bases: TGTGCCAGCAGCGCGGAAGAGACCCAGTACTTC. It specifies CASSAEETQYF.

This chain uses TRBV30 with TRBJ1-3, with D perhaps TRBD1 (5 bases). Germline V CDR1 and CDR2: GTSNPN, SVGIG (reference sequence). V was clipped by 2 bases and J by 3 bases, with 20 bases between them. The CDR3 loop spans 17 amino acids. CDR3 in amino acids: CAWSRGITGLRGNTIYF. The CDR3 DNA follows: TGTGCCTGGAGTCGGGGGATAACAGGTTTGCGTGGAAACACCATATATTTT.

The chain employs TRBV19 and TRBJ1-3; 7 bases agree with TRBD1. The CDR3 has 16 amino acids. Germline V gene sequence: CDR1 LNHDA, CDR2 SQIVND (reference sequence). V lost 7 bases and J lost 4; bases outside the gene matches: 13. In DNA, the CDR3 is TGTGCCAGTACCCCCCTACAGGGGCCGCGAGGAAACACCATATATTTT. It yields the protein CASTPLQGPRGNTIYF.

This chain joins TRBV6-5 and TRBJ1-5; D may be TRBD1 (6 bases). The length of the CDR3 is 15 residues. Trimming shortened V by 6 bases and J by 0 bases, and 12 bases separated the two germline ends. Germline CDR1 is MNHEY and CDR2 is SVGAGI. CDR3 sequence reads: CASSTQGNSNQPQHF. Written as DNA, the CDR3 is TGTGCCAGCAGCACCCAGGGGAATAGCAATCAGCCCCAGCATTTT.

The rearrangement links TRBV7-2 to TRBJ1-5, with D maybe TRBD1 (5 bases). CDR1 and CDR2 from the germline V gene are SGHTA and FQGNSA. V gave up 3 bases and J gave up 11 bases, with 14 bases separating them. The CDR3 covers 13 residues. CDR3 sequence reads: CASSFQGIRAQHF. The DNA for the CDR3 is TGTGCCAGCAGCTTCCAGGGTATCAGGGCCCAGCATTTT. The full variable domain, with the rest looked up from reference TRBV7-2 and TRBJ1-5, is GAGVSQSPSNKVTEKGKDVELRCDPISGHTALYWYRQSLGQGLEFLIYFQGNSAPDKSGLPSDRFSAERTGGSVSTLTIQRTQQEDSAVYLCASSFQGIRAQHFGDGTRLSIL.

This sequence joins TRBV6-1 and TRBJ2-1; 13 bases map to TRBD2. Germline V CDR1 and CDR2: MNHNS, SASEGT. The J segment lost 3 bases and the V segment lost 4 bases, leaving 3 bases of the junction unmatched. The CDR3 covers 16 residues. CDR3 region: CASSAGLAGFYNEQFF. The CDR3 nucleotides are TGTGCCAGCAGTGCGGGACTAGCGGGGTTCTACAATGAGCAGTTCTTC.